Listed below are T cell receptor beta chains from one sample, sequenced in a study of blood T cell repertoires in COVID-19. Assay: immunoSEQ multiplex PCR; the TCRdb copy retains only in-frame clones and omits some. The data hold 150,000 or so clones, with 77% observed a single time. Sequencing was performed on peripheral blood. These receptors all come from a woman between 45 and 65 years old with active or convalescent COVID-19. CDR3s include the opening cysteine and the closing phenylalanine or tryptophan. Each record gives: J gene, D gene, clone size, V gene, CDR3 DNA, CDR3 protein. A D gene is named only where the DNA matches it firmly. Only some rows state a clone size, as once, few, many or a class for expanded clones.

J: TRBJ1-2; D: NA; size: NA; V: TRBV14; DNA: TGTGCCAGCAGCCAAGATATTCAGGGCTCCTATGGCTACACCTTC; CDR3: CASSQDIQGSYGYTF
J: TRBJ2-5; D: TRBD2; size: NA; V: TRBV11-3; DNA: TGTGCCAGCAGCCCTGGGGGACTAGCTGGGGAGACCCAGTACTTC; CDR3: CASSPGGLAGETQYF
J: TRBJ2-5; D: TRBD2; size: NA; V: TRBV6-2/TRBV6-3; DNA: TGTGCCAGCAGTGACAGACTAGCGGGGGTCCAAGAGACCCAGTACTTC; CDR3: CASSDRLAGVQETQYF
J: TRBJ1-4; D: NA; size: NA; V: TRBV10-1; DNA: TGCGCCAGCAGTGAGACGACAGGCTTAGCGATATCAACTAATGAAAAACTGTTTTTT; CDR3: CASSETTGLAISTNEKLFF
J: TRBJ1-1; D: NA; size: few; V: TRBV2; DNA: TGTGCCAGCAGTCGTGACAGAAACACTGAAGCTTTCTTT; CDR3: CASSRDRNTEAFF
J: TRBJ2-2; D: NA; size: NA; V: TRBV4-2; DNA: TGTGCCAGCAGCCGGGAAGGGGGGGAGTCCGGGGAGCTGTTTTTT; CDR3: CASSREGGESGELFF
J: TRBJ1-5; D: NA; size: NA; V: TRBV19; DNA: TGTGCCAGTAGTATGAGGGATCAGCCCCAGCATTTT; CDR3: CASSMRDQPQHF
J: TRBJ2-7; D: TRBD2; size: once; V: TRBV2; DNA: TGTGCCAGCAGTCCTACTAGCGGGGGGAGAGGCGAGCAGTACTTC; CDR3: CASSPTSGGRGEQYF
J: TRBJ1-2; D: NA; size: NA; V: TRBV18; DNA: TGTGCCAGCTCACTCAAACAGCCGGGGAACGGTGGCTACACCTTC; CDR3: CASSLKQPGNGGYTF
J: TRBJ2-1; D: NA; size: NA; V: TRBV30; DNA: TGTGCCCGCTCTAGGATAGCCTACAATGAGCAGTTCTTC; CDR3: CARSRIAYNEQFF
J: TRBJ2-1; D: TRBD1; size: NA; V: TRBV3-1/TRBV3-2; DNA: TGTGCCAGCAGCCAGGGACAGGGGGCCTACAATGAGCAGTTCTTC; CDR3: CASSQGQGAYNEQFF
J: TRBJ1-1; D: NA; size: NA; V: TRBV19; DNA: TGTGCCAGTAGTATACACAGGGAGAAGACTGAAGCTTTCTTT; CDR3: CASSIHREKTEAFF
J: TRBJ2-5; D: TRBD1; size: few; V: TRBV30; DNA: TGTGCCTGGAGTACAGGGGGTGAAGAGACCCAGTACTTC; CDR3: CAWSTGGEETQYF
J: TRBJ2-1; D: TRBD1; size: NA; V: TRBV11-2; DNA: TGTGCCAGCAGCGCCCAACAGGGGTTGGATGAGCAGTTCTTC; CDR3: CASSAQQGLDEQFF
J: TRBJ2-7; D: TRBD1; size: NA; V: TRBV7-9; DNA: TGTGCCAGCAGCCCCGGGACAGGGGGCTACGAGCAGTACTTC; CDR3: CASSPGTGGYEQYF
J: TRBJ2-1; D: TRBD2; size: few; V: TRBV2; DNA: TGTGCCAGCAGTCTACTAGCGGGGTCTAGAGATGAGCAGTTCTTC; CDR3: CASSLLAGSRDEQFF
J: TRBJ2-1; D: TRBD2; size: NA; V: TRBV5-4; DNA: TGTGCCAGCAGCTCTGGGGTTGCTAGCGGGAGGGATAATGAGCAGTTCTTC; CDR3: CASSSGVASGRDNEQFF
J: TRBJ1-4; D: NA; size: NA; V: TRBV19; DNA: TGTGCCAGTAGTACCCGACAGTTTGCAACTAATGAAAAACTGTTTTTT; CDR3: CASSTRQFATNEKLFF
J: TRBJ1-2; D: NA; size: few; V: TRBV19; DNA: TGTGCCAGTAGTACAGGGGAGGGCGGCTACACCTTC; CDR3: CASSTGEGGYTF
J: TRBJ2-7; D: NA; size: NA; V: TRBV12-3/TRBV12-4; DNA: TGTGCCAGCAGTTTAGGCTACCGATTGGAGCAGTACTTC; CDR3: CASSLGYRLEQYF
J: TRBJ2-1; D: NA; size: once; V: TRBV25-1; DNA: TGTGCCAGCACCCACCTAAACAATGAGCAGTTCTTC; CDR3: CASTHLNNEQFF
J: TRBJ2-3; D: TRBD2; size: NA; V: TRBV2; DNA: TGTGCCAGCAGTCTAGCGGGAGGAGGCACAGATACGCAGTATTTT; CDR3: CASSLAGGGTDTQYF
J: TRBJ2-1; D: TRBD1; size: NA; V: TRBV27; DNA: TGTGCCAGCAGTCCGGGACAGGAGATCAATGAGCAGTTCTTC; CDR3: CASSPGQEINEQFF
J: TRBJ2-1; D: TRBD2; size: NA; V: TRBV7-9; DNA: TGTGCCAGCAGCTTTGGACTAGCGGTCAATGAGCAGTTCTTC; CDR3: CASSFGLAVNEQFF
J: TRBJ2-7; D: TRBD1; size: NA; V: TRBV5-1; DNA: TGCGCCAGCAGCCTAGGACAGGGAGTTGGACTGGGCGAGCAGTACTTC; CDR3: CASSLGQGVGLGEQYF
J: TRBJ2-3; D: NA; size: NA; V: TRBV27; DNA: TGTGCCAGCAGTTTATCGATGGGGGGAGGAACAGATACGCAGTATTTT; CDR3: CASSLSMGGGTDTQYF
J: TRBJ2-2; D: NA; size: few; V: TRBV6-5; DNA: TGTGCCAGCAGTTACCACGGGAGCGCCGGGGAGCTGTTTTTT; CDR3: CASSYHGSAGELFF